Listed below are T cell receptor beta chains from one sample, sequenced in a study of T cells in Graves' hyperthyroidism and ophthalmopathy. TCRdb reanalysed the multiplex PCR reads using MiXCR and keeps one entry per CDR3 protein. Of nearly 750,000 distinct CDR3 sequences detected, 30% to 40% appear once; the ten largest clones hold roughly 31%. The source material was blood. The receptors come from a middle-aged woman with Graves' hyperthyroidism. Each CDR3 is given without its conserved first and last residue. A D gene is named only where the DNA matches it firmly.

d_gene | j_gene | v_gene | CDR3aa
. | TRBJ2-7 | TRBV11-2 | ASSVEWAGDYEQY
. | TRBJ1-2 | TRBV5-4 | ASSLGGGRGGSP
TRBD2 | . | TRBV12-3/TRBV12-4 | ASGAGGGVQETQY
TRBD1 | TRBJ2-7 | TRBV5-1 | ASSFAGTAYEQY
. | TRBJ1-1 | TRBV6-5 | ASSKTVVSLATEAF
TRBD1 | TRBJ1-4 | TRBV6-1 | ASSERPGGWEKLF
. | TRBJ1-2 | TRBV5-8 | ASSLDRVGYGYT
TRBD1 | TRBJ2-5 | TRBV20-1 | SAMDRGWTQY
. | TRBJ1-5 | TRBV5-6 | ASSLYGFSNQPQH
. | TRBJ1-3 | TRBV6-5 | VSTPRSGNTIY
TRBD1 | TRBJ2-6 | TRBV7-9 | ASSLNGPRTGLLPGANVLT
. | TRBJ1-2 | TRBV28 | ASSLKRAYGYT
. | TRBJ1-4 | TRBV20-1 | SASVDGGRGKLF
. | TRBJ1-1 | TRBV3-1 | ASSHEGGSPEAF
. | TRBJ1-1 | TRBV20-1 | SARAHSMNTEAF
. | TRBJ2-3 | TRBV9 | ASSVDSRSTDTQY
. | TRBJ1-5 | TRBV28 | ASFRRGHRNQPQH
TRBD2 | TRBJ2-7 | TRBV12-3/TRBV12-4 | ASSFGAGGVNEQY
TRBD1 | TRBJ1-2 | TRBV29-1 | SVEVSGTGIA
. | TRBJ2-7 | TRBV7-6 | ASSLFGPSYEQY
. | TRBJ2-5 | TRBV20-1 | SASPRNYQETQY
TRBD1 | TRBJ1-2 | TRBV19 | ASSGQGLGYT
. | TRBJ2-2 | TRBV7-3 | ASSPTRRGLTGELF
. | TRBJ2-5 | TRBV12-5 | ASGLRTEETQY
TRBD2 | TRBJ2-7 | TRBV25-1 | ASRTSNEQY
. | TRBJ1-3 | TRBV19 | ASSISVNSGNTIY
. | TRBJ2-7 | TRBV5-1 | ASSLDAPRNRIAYEQY
. | TRBJ1-1 | TRBV10-1 | ASRAAGDATTAF
. | TRBJ1-3 | TRBV2 | ASRKGKAGNTIY
. | TRBJ1-5 | TRBV7-8 | ASSLTTDYQPQH
. | TRBJ1-4 | TRBV4-1 | ASSFARNEKLF
. | TRBJ1-2 | TRBV24-1 | ATSGAGDDYGYT
. | TRBJ2-2 | TRBV19 | ASSIDSPNTGELF
TRBD1 | TRBJ1-2 | TRBV3-1 | ASSQENTGEAYGYT
. | TRBJ1-1 | TRBV7-8 | ASSFPGGAMNTEAF
. | TRBJ1-1 | TRBV10-2 | ASSEQSNTEAF
TRBD2 | TRBJ2-5 | TRBV20-1 | SARRLAGDGEAQY
TRBD1 | TRBJ2-7 | TRBV12-3/TRBV12-4 | ASSKTGTGANEQY
. | TRBJ1-2 | TRBV3-1 | ASSPLTDDYGYT
. | TRBJ1-4 | TRBV2 | ATQGGRATNEKLF
. | TRBJ1-4 | TRBV7-9 | ASSLSEEKLF
. | TRBJ1-2 | TRBV20-1 | SARDSINYGYT
TRBD1 | TRBJ2-2 | TRBV6-5 | ASSPTLRQGRAGELF
TRBD1 | TRBJ1-2 | TRBV14 | ASSPRDRSYGYT
. | TRBJ2-4 | TRBV13 | ASSLERGGENIQY
. | TRBJ2-7 | TRBV2 | ASGRMTYEQY
. | TRBJ2-7 | TRBV5-1 | ASRSDGGQSYEQY
. | TRBJ2-2 | TRBV5-1 | ASSEQDPNTGELF
TRBD1 | TRBJ2-6 | TRBV5-8 | ASSLQGASAGANVLT
. | TRBJ2-7 | TRBV6-2/TRBV6-3 | ASRDEYEQY
TRBD1 | TRBJ1-2 | TRBV7-3 | ASSQGLQGTLHGYT
. | TRBJ1-1 | TRBV20-1 | SASRDLGTEAF
. | TRBJ2-3 | TRBV10-3 | AIGRVSTDTQY